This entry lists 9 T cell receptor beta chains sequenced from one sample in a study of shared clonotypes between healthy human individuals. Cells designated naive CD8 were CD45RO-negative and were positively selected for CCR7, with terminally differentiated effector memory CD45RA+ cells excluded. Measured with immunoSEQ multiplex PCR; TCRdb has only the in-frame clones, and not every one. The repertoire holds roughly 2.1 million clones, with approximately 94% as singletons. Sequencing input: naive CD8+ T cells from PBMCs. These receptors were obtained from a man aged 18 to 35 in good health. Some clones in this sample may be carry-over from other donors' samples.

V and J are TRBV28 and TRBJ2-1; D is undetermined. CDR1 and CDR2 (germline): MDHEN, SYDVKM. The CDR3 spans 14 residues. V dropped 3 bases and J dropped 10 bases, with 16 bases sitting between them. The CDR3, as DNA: TGTGCCAGCAGTTTGCCGCCCCCGTCGAACGAGCAGTTCTTC. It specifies CASSLPPPSNEQFF.

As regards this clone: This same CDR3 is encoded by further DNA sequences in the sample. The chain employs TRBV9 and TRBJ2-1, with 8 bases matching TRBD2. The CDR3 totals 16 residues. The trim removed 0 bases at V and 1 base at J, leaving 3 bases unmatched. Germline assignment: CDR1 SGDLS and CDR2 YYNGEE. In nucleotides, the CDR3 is TGTGCCAGCAGCGTAGGAACGGGAGGGTCCTACAATGAGCAGTTCTTC. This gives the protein CASSVGTGGSYNEQFF.

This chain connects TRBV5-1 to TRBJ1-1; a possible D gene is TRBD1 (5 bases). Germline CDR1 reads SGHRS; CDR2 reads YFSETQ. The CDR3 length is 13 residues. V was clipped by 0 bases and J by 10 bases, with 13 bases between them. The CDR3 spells CASSLEPPRGAFF. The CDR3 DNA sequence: TGCGCCAGCAGCTTGGAGCCTCCTAGGGGAGCTTTCTTT.

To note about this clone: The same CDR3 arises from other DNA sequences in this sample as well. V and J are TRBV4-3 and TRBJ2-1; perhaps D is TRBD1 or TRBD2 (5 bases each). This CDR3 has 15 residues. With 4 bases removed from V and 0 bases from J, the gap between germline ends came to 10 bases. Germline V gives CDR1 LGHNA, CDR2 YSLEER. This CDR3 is CASSPGTGSYNEQFF. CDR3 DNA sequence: TGCGCCAGCAGCCCCGGGACGGGCTCCTACAATGAGCAGTTCTTC.

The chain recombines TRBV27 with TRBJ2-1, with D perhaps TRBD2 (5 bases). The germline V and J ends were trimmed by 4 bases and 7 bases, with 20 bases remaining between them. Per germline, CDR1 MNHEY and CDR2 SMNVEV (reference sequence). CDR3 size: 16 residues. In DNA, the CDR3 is TGTGCCAGCAGTTGGGCGGCGGGTGAGTCTGGGAATGAGCAGTTCTTC. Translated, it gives CASSWAAGESGNEQFF.

The CDR3 sequence is CASSYRGRTEAFF. The CDR3 DNA follows: TGTGCCAGCAGTTACAGGGGGCGAACTGAAGCTTTCTTT. The chain links TRBV27 to TRBJ1-1; the match to TRBD1 covers 9 bases. The CDR3 runs to 13 residues. V was clipped by 4 bases and J by 5 bases; unmatched bases: 2. Germline CDR1 is MNHEY and CDR2 is SMNVEV (reference sequence).

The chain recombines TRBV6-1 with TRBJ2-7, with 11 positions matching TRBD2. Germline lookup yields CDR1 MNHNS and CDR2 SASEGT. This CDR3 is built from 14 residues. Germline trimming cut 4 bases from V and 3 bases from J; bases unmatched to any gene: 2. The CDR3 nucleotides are TGTGCCAGCAGTGGGGGGACTAGCGGCTACGAGCAGTACTTC. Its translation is CASSGGTSGYEQYF.

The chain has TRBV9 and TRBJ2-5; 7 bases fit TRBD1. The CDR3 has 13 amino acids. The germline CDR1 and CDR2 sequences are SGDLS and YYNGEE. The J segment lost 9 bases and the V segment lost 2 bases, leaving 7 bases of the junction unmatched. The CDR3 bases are TGTGCCAGCAGCGTTGGACAGGAGGTGGCCCAGTACTTC. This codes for CASSVGQEVAQYF.

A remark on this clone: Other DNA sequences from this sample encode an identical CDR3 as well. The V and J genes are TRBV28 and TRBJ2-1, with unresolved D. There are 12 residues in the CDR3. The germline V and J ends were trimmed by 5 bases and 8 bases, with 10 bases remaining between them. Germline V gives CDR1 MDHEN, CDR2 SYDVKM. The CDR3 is CASSPMGDEQFF. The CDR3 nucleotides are TGTGCCAGCAGTCCTATGGGCGATGAGCAGTTCTTC.